The 15 T cell receptor beta chains presented below share a single source sample, sequenced in a study of blood T cell repertoires in COVID-19. Assay used: immunoSEQ multiplex PCR; TCRdb lists only in-frame clones, some missing. The sample has fewer than 150,000 clones; more than 70% are singletons. The sequenced sample was peripheral blood. These receptors all come from an older woman who had recovered from COVID-19.

The J gene is TRBJ2-1, the V gene TRBV4-3; the D gene is possibly TRBD2 (7 bases). This CDR3 region has 15 residues. CDR1 is LGHNA and CDR2 is YSLEER in the germline V gene. The V gene lost 4 bases and the J gene lost 9 bases, with 19 bases spanning the gap. The CDR3 DNA sequence: TGCGCCAGCAGCCGGCAACTAGGGAGGGGGGGTGAGCAGTTCTTC. This codes for CASSRQLGRGGEQFF.

This chain links TRBV29-1 with TRBJ1-2, with 8 bases aligning to TRBD1. CDR1 is SQVTM and CDR2 is ANQGSEA in the germline V gene. The CDR3 covers 13 residues. The ends lost 6 bases at V and 0 bases at J; junction bases unmatched: 3. CDR3 in amino acids: CSVRTGSNYGYTF. The CDR3 nucleotides read TGCAGCGTCAGGACAGGGTCTAACTATGGCTACACCTTC.

The chain uses TRBV7-9 and TRBJ2-2; D might be TRBD1 (6 bases). V lost 1 base to trimming and J lost 6 bases, with 6 bases between them. The germline V gene has CDR1 SEHNR and CDR2 FQNEAQ (reference sequence). The CDR3 length is 13 residues. CDR3 region: CASSLDRAGELFF. In DNA form, the CDR3 reads TGTGCCAGCAGCTTAGACAGGGCCGGGGAGCTGTTTTTT. The variable domain in full, with the rest retrieved from reference TRBV7-9 and TRBJ2-2, is DTGVSQNPRHKITKRGQNVTFRCDPISEHNRLYWYRQTLGQGPEFLTYFQNEAQLEKSRLLSDRFSAERPKGSFSTLEIQRTEQGDSAMYLCASSLDRAGELFFGEGSRLTVL.

The J gene is TRBJ1-3, the V gene TRBV4-3; 7 bases agree with TRBD1. The V and J ends lost 4 bases and 0 bases, in that order; junction bases with no gene match: 6. The CDR3 has 16 residues. Looked up from germline, CDR1 is LGHNA and CDR2 is YSLEER. CDR3 coding DNA: TGCGCCAGCAGCCCCCACAGGGGCGGCTCTGGAAACACCATATATTTT. This translates into CASSPHRGGSGNTIYF.

The J gene is TRBJ2-1, the V gene TRBV7-2, with TRBD2 identical over 12 bases. The CDR3 totals 15 residues. Germline CDR1 and CDR2: SGHTA and FQGNSA. V was pared by 5 bases and J by 9 bases, with 8 bases of the junction left unmatched. Here the CDR3 reads CASSALAGGPGEQFF. The CDR3, as DNA: TGTGCCAGCAGCGCCCTAGCGGGGGGGCCGGGTGAGCAGTTCTTC.

This clone is a singleton in its sample. The chain is built from TRBV10-3 and TRBJ1-5; 8 bases agree with TRBD1. Per germline, CDR1 ENHRY and CDR2 SYGVKD. CDR3 length: 14 residues. After removal of 6 bases from V and 5 bases from J, the junction contained 6 bases not matched to a gene. The CDR3 protein is CAISRTGLDQPQHF. CDR3 bases: TGTGCCATCAGCAGGACAGGGTTAGATCAGCCCCAGCATTTT.

V and J are TRBV11-2 and TRBJ2-3, with TRBD2 identical over 9 bases. The CDR3 loop spans 16 amino acids. Unmatched junction bases numbered 9, after V lost 5 bases and J lost 3 bases. The germline V gene has CDR1 SGHAT and CDR2 FQNNGV. CDR3 sequence (DNA): TGTGCCAGCAGCCCCGCGGCGGGGGGGGTGACAGATACGCAGTATTTT. Translated: CASSPAAGGVTDTQYF.

This sequence joins TRBV7-3 and TRBJ2-7; the match to TRBD2 covers 8 bases. Per the germline V gene, CDR1 is SGHTA and CDR2 is FQGTGA. The CDR3 consists of 14 residues. The V and J ends lost 5 bases and 4 bases, in that order; junction bases with no gene match: 7. This CDR3 is CASSPSGSRYEQYF. DNA for the CDR3: TGTGCCAGCAGCCCCAGCGGGAGTAGATACGAGCAGTACTTC.

The V call is TRBV7-6, the J call TRBJ2-7; the match to TRBD1 covers 7 bases. The J segment lost 0 bases and the V segment lost 3 bases, leaving 5 bases of the junction unmatched. The CDR3 is 15 residues long. The germline gives CDR1 SGHVS, CDR2 FNYEAQ. CDR3 region: CASSFRDSPSYEQYF. CDR3 nucleotide sequence: TGTGCCAGCAGCTTCCGGGACAGCCCCTCCTACGAGCAGTACTTC. The variable domain in full, with the rest retrieved from reference TRBV7-6 and TRBJ2-7, is GAGVSQSPRYKVTKRGQDVALRCDPISGHVSLYWYRQALGQGPEFLTYFNYEAQQDKSGLPNDRFSAERPEGSISTLTIQRTEQRDSAMYRCASSFRDSPSYEQYFGPGTRLTVT.

CDR3 bases: TGTGCCAGCACCTTAGAGGGACTAACAGGGTCCCAGCATTTT. It specifies CASTLEGLTGSQHF. The genes are TRBV28 and TRBJ1-5, with D possibly TRBD1 on 6 matching bases. With 7 bases removed from V and 11 bases from J, the gap between germline ends came to 21 bases. CDR3 length: 14 amino acids. From germline, CDR1 is MDHEN and CDR2 SYDVKM.

The CDR3 reads CASSQGQGYEQFF. DNA for the CDR3: TGCGCCAGCAGCCAGGGACAGGGCTATGAGCAGTTCTTC. This chain connects TRBV4-3 to TRBJ2-1; 9 bases match TRBD1. After removal of 3 bases from V and 8 bases from J, the junction contained 2 bases not matched to a gene. CDR1 and CDR2 from the germline V gene are LGHNA and YSLEER. The CDR3 consists of 13 residues.

The J gene is TRBJ1-1, the V gene TRBV2; perhaps TRBD1 as D (5 bases). The CDR3 spans 14 residues. V shed 6 bases and J shed 11 bases, with 22 bases lying between them. Germline V CDR1 and CDR2: SNHLY, FYNNEI. The chain's CDR3 is CASRRGGTLPWAFF. The CDR3 nucleotides are TGTGCCAGCAGACGCGGAGGGACCTTACCGTGGGCTTTCTTT.

This clone was seen a single time. This chain links TRBV7-3 with TRBJ2-5, with 9 positions matching TRBD2. CDR1 is SGHTA, CDR2 FQGTGA, per germline. The length of the CDR3 is 15 residues. The V and J ends lost 5 bases and 2 bases, in that order; junction bases with no gene match: 6. CDR3 in DNA: TGTGCCAGCAGCCCCCGGGCGGGGGGGCAAGAGACCCAGTACTTC. Encoded protein: CASSPRAGGQETQYF.

The chain employs TRBV25-1 and TRBJ1-5; D may be TRBD1 (6 bases). Germline values: CDR1 MGHDK, CDR2 SYGVNS. The CDR3 runs to 15 residues. V shed 4 bases and J shed 2 bases, with 12 bases lying between them. The DNA of the CDR3 is TGTGCCAGCAGTGGGACAGTCCCTGGCAATCAGCCCCAGCATTTT. Translation: CASSGTVPGNQPQHF.

This clone was observed a single time. The chain joins TRBV7-9 to TRBJ1-6; D possibly corresponds to TRBD1 (5 bases). Germline V gene sequence: CDR1 SEHNR, CDR2 FQNEAQ (reference sequence). The CDR3 has 14 residues. V was shortened by 0 bases and J by 12 bases, with 12 bases between the two germline ends. In nucleotides, the CDR3 is TGTGCCAGCAGCTTAGCGACGGGGCGGGAACCCCTCCACTTT. Its protein product is CASSLATGREPLHF.